This T cell receptor beta chain originates from a study of T-cell reconstitution after alpha-beta-depleted transplantation in children. As it was prepared, the TCRbeta library received unique molecular identifiers. TCRdb reanalysed the PCR reads using MiXCR and keeps one entry per CDR3 protein. The sample lists over 200,000 distinct CDR3 sequences, around 9.6% occurring once. This clonotype was seen a few times. The germline CDR1 and CDR2 sequences are MNHEY and SMNVEV (reference sequence). V lost 4 bases, J lost 2 bases, and 5 bases stayed unmatched. This CDR3 spans 14 amino acids. This rearrangement joins TRBV27 to TRBJ2-7; 7 bases match TRBD1. The sequenced sample was PBMCs from the stem cell graft donor, obtained from the stem cell graft. The sequence was collected from a human donor who donated a stem cell graft to a child with acute lymphoblastic leukemia. The CDR3 DNA is TGTGCCAGCAGTTCCTGGGACAGAGCCTACGAGCAGTACTTC. It is translated as CASSSWDRAYEQYF.